This T cell receptor beta chain was captured by sequencing in a study of radiation and T cells in renal cell carcinoma. Noted time point: blood 4 weeks post-SBRT, at nephrectomy. Treatment noted: 15 Gy SBRT to primary tumor, nephrectomy 4 weeks later. The table came from immunoSEQ multiplex PCR; TCRdb's copy has only in-frame clones and leaves some out. Of tens of thousands of clones detected, approximately 90% appear once; the ten largest clones hold approximately 6.2%. The CDR3 spans 14 residues. Germline trimming cut 4 bases from V and 2 bases from J; bases unmatched to any gene: 3. Germline CDR1 and CDR2: MNHNS and SASEGT.

The material was blood, obtained from a patient whose treatment included radiotherapy and nephrectomy. The sequence was obtained from a woman in her 70s with renal cell carcinoma. The rearrangement uses TRBV6-1 and TRBJ1-2; TRBD1 matches 8 bases. The chain's CDR3 is CASSVDRVNYGYTF. In DNA form, the CDR3 reads TGTGCCAGCAGTGTGGACAGGGTCAACTATGGCTACACCTTC.